The 18 T cell receptor beta chains given below trace back to one sample, sequenced in a study of control samples from healthy donors and cancer patients. Method: immunoSEQ multiplex PCR; TCRdb's copy keeps in-frame clones and lacks some. Of under 300,000 clones listed, almost 85% are singletons. The material sequenced was PBMCs. The origin of the receptors is a woman in her sixties with lung cancer.

This clone was picked up one time. J is TRBJ1-1 and V is TRBV7-2; a weak D match, TRBD1 (5 bases). The V gene's germline CDR1 is SGHTA and CDR2 FQGNSA. V was cut by 0 bases and J by 1 base, with 12 bases left in between. The CDR3 covers 16 residues. The CDR3 loop reads CASSLAAGHQNTEAFF. The CDR3 DNA reads TGTGCCAGCAGCTTAGCTGCAGGGCACCAGAACACTGAAGCTTTCTTT. Complete variable domain (other parts from reference TRBV7-2 and TRBJ1-1): GAGVSQSPSNKVTEKGKDVELRCDPISGHTALYWYRQSLGQGLEFLIYFQGNSAPDKSGLPSDRFSAERTGGSVSTLTIQRTQQEDSAVYLCASSLAAGHQNTEAFFGQGTRLTVV.

With respect to this clone: Other DNA sequences within the sample encode an identical CDR3. V is TRBV7-9 and J is TRBJ1-4; D uncertain. CDR1 and CDR2 from the germline V gene are SEHNR and FQNEAQ (reference sequence). The CDR3 has 15 residues. V lost 3 bases and J lost 0, with 8 bases in between. CDR3 loop: CASSLVEATNEKLFF. In DNA, the CDR3 is TGTGCCAGCAGCTTGGTCGAGGCAACTAATGAAAAACTGTTTTTT.

This sequence joins TRBV6-2 or TRBV6-3 and TRBJ2-1; TRBD2 agrees at 8 bases. The germline V gene encodes CDR1 MNHEY and CDR2 SVGEGT. Germline trimming cut 5 bases from V and 4 bases from J; bases unmatched to any gene: 4. This CDR3 is built from 14 residues. The CDR3 reads CASSTLAGYNEQFF. As DNA, the CDR3 is TGTGCCAGCAGTACCTTAGCGGGGTACAATGAGCAGTTCTTC.

The chain uses TRBV19 and TRBJ1-5; a weak D match, TRBD1 (5 bases). The CDR3 contains 15 residues. V was shortened by 5 bases and J by 8 bases, with 19 bases between the two germline ends. CDR1 and CDR2 (germline): LNHDA, SQIVND (reference sequence). The CDR3 spells CASSRAGHLKEPQHF. The CDR3 nucleotides are TGTGCCAGTAGTCGAGCAGGACACCTGAAGGAGCCCCAGCATTTT.

V and J are TRBV6-6 and TRBJ1-1; possible D gene TRBD1, 6 bases. CDR3 size: 15 residues. The germline V and J ends were trimmed by 0 bases and 5 bases, with 13 bases remaining between them. Germline assignment: CDR1 MNHNY and CDR2 SVGAGI (reference sequence). The CDR3 is CASSYSIVRGTEAFF. In nucleotides, the CDR3 is TGTGCCAGCAGTTACTCGATCGTAAGGGGGACTGAAGCTTTCTTT.

The chain is built from TRBV7-2 and TRBJ1-3; D not certain. In germline, CDR1 is SGHTA, CDR2 FQGNSA. The length of the CDR3 is 16 residues. With 5 bases removed from V and 0 bases from J, the gap between germline ends came to 14 bases. This chain's CDR3 is CASSPRPGLSGNTIYF. The CDR3 DNA reads TGTGCCAGCAGCCCTCGCCCTGGACTCTCTGGAAACACCATATATTTT.

V gene TRBV10-1 combines with J gene TRBJ2-7; D is unclear. Germline-derived CDR1 and CDR2 are WNHNN and SYGVQD (reference sequence). The CDR3 is made up of 14 amino acids. Trimming removed 1 base from V and 6 bases from J, with 13 bases in between. CDR3 loop: CASSECVPGCEQYF. The DNA of the CDR3 is TGCGCCAGCAGTGAGTGTGTCCCAGGTTGCGAGCAGTACTTC.

The chain carries TRBV7-9 and TRBJ2-1, with 14 positions matching TRBD2. Germline V gene data show CDR1 as SEHNR and CDR2 as FQNEAQ (reference sequence). V trimming: 4 bases; J trimming: 7 bases; junction bases outside the gene matches: 6. The CDR3 totals 16 residues. For the CDR3, the DNA is TGTGCCAGCAGCTGGGCCGGGACTAGCGGGAGAAATGAGCAGTTCTTC. The encoded protein is CASSWAGTSGRNEQFF.

This rearrangement joins TRBV6-5 to TRBJ2-7, with D uncertain. Germline V gene data show CDR1 as MNHEY and CDR2 as SVGAGI. The CDR3 length is 15 residues. The V gene lost 5 bases and the J gene lost 0 bases, with 14 bases spanning the gap. The CDR3 DNA reads as TGTGCCAGCAGTCGCGAGACACACCTCTCCTACGAGCAGTACTTC. Protein: CASSRETHLSYEQYF.

The rearrangement uses TRBV6-1 and TRBJ1-2; the D is unclear. V shed 0 bases and J shed 0 bases, with 2 bases lying between them. This CDR3 comprises 13 residues. Germline V lookup: CDR1 MNHNS, CDR2 SASEGT. CDR3: CASSEASNYGYTF. The CDR3 DNA is TGTGCCAGCAGTGAAGCCTCTAACTATGGCTACACCTTC.

The chain links TRBV5-4 to TRBJ2-3; D unresolved. From germline, CDR1 is SGHNT and CDR2 YYREEE (reference sequence). This CDR3 is 15 amino acids long. V lost 4 bases and J lost 2, with 14 bases in between. CDR3 sequence: CASSPGWADTDTQYF. CDR3 sequence (DNA): TGTGCCAGCAGCCCGGGTTGGGCCGACACAGATACGCAGTATTTT.

V is TRBV7-9 and J is TRBJ2-3; D gene uncertain. The CDR3 is 15 residues long. Trimming removed 2 bases at V and 0 bases at J, with 9 bases between. CDR1 SEHNR and CDR2 FQNEAQ come from the germline V gene (reference sequence). The CDR3 reads CASSLSGISTDTQYF. The CDR3 nucleotides are TGTGCCAGCAGCTTATCAGGAATTAGCACAGATACGCAGTATTTT.

This rearrangement joins TRBV29-1 to TRBJ2-7; D gene unclear. The CDR3 sequence is 13 residues long. Germline V gene sequence: CDR1 SQVTM, CDR2 ANQGSEA. The V and J ends lost 5 bases and 1 base respectively, with 12 bases between them. The CDR3 protein is CSVSRVGSYEQYF. The CDR3 coding sequence is TGCAGCGTTTCCCGGGTTGGGTCCTACGAGCAGTACTTC.

This clone was detected a few times. The rearrangement uses TRBV28 and TRBJ2-7; D remains ambiguous. V dropped 6 bases and J dropped 4 bases, with 7 bases sitting between them. This CDR3 region has 11 residues. Per the germline V gene, CDR1 is MDHEN and CDR2 is SYDVKM. The CDR3 is CASSIRYEQYF. DNA for the CDR3: TGTGCCAGCAGCATCCGGTACGAGCAGTACTTC.

The genes are TRBV20-1 and TRBJ2-2; 8 bases are a match to TRBD2. The trim removed 3 bases at V and 5 bases at J, leaving 8 bases unmatched. The CDR3 runs 15 residues. The germline gives CDR1 DFQATT, CDR2 SNEGSKA (reference sequence). CDR3 protein: CSASRSGSSTGELFF. As DNA, the CDR3 is TGCAGTGCTAGTCGAAGCGGGAGTAGTACCGGGGAGCTGTTTTTT.

V and J are TRBV2 and TRBJ2-2, with unresolved D. The CDR3 length is 14 residues. The germline CDR1 and CDR2 sequences are SNHLY and FYNNEI. V was clipped by 11 bases and J by 3 bases, with 16 bases between them. The CDR3 bases are TGTGCCGGTGGGGTGGGATCGGACACCGGGGAGCTGTTTTTT. Its translation: CAGGVGSDTGELFF. Full variable domain (remainder filled in from reference TRBV2 and TRBJ2-2): EPEVTQTPSHQVTQMGQEVILRCVPISNHLYFYWYRQILGQKVEFLVSFYNNEISEKSEIFDDQFSVERPDGSNFTLKIRSTKLEDSAMYFCAGGVGSDTGELFFGEGSRLTVL.

This clone has a single count. The V and J genes are TRBV21-1 and TRBJ1-3; TRBD1 was called by the table and not checked on the DNA. TRBV21-1 is a pseudogene segment. The CDR3 extends over 17 amino acids. The CDR3 DNA is TGTGCCAGCAGCCTGAAACCAGGCGCAAACTCTGGAAACACCATATATTTT. Protein product: CASSLKPGANSGNTIYF.

The genes are TRBV30 and TRBJ2-7; 10 positions agree with TRBD1. V shed 5 bases and J 5 bases; nucleotides not matched to a gene: 6. The CDR3 runs 13 residues. Germline assignment: CDR1 GTSNPN and CDR2 SVGIG (reference sequence). CDR3 coding DNA: TGTGCCTGGGTCCCGGGGACAGGGGACGAGCAGTACTTC. Translated: CAWVPGTGDEQYF.